What follows are 11 T cell receptor beta chains derived from one specimen sequenced in a study of blood T cell repertoires in COVID-19. TCRdb's copy holds only in-frame clones and misses some; the assay was immunoSEQ multiplex PCR. The sample has 200,000 to 300,000 clones, roughly 87% seen once. The source material was PBMCs or T cells enriched from blood (not recorded which). These receptors originate from a woman younger than 45 with acute COVID-19.

This clone was seen just once. The rearrangement links TRBV5-5 to TRBJ1-4; D is ambiguous. Trimming shortened V by 1 base and J by 8 bases, and 9 bases separated the two germline ends. Germline V CDR1 and CDR2: SGHKS, YYEKEE (reference sequence). The CDR3 runs to 13 residues. This chain's CDR3 is CASSLYLREKLFF. The CDR3 coding sequence is TGTGCCAGCAGCTTGTACCTCCGGGAAAAACTGTTTTTT.

CDR3 loop: CAWSKTQGAPETQYF. The DNA of the CDR3 is TGTGCCTGGAGCAAAACGCAGGGGGCTCCGGAGACCCAGTACTTC. This chain joins TRBV30 and TRBJ2-5, with 8 bases that match TRBD1. This CDR3 contains 15 residues. Unmatched junction bases numbered 11, after V lost 3 bases and J lost 5 bases. In germline, CDR1 is GTSNPN, CDR2 SVGIG (reference sequence).

This rearrangement joins TRBV12-3 or TRBV12-4 to TRBJ2-1; D is possibly TRBD1 (5 bases). The CDR3 has 13 residues. V lost 1 base to trimming and J lost 8 bases, with 9 bases between them. The CDR3 DNA sequence: TGTGCCAGCAGTTTAGAGGGGTGGGATGAGCAGTTCTTC. Protein sequence: CASSLEGWDEQFF.

This chain connects TRBV6-5 to TRBJ2-5; TRBD1 matches at 7 bases. The ends lost 6 bases at V and 1 base at J; junction bases unmatched: 5. This CDR3 is built from 14 residues. Germline CDR1 reads MNHEY; CDR2 reads SVGAGI. The CDR3 region is CASSPTGVQETQYF. For the CDR3, the DNA is TGTGCCAGCAGCCCCACAGGGGTCCAAGAGACCCAGTACTTC.

The gene calls are TRBV18 and TRBJ2-7; D perhaps matches TRBD2 (5 bases). Germline CDR1 and CDR2: KGHSH and LQKENI. Trimming pared 3 bases from V and 5 bases from J, leaving 17 bases between. The CDR3 length is 15 residues. This CDR3 reads CASSPGSGNSDEQYF. CDR3 nucleotide sequence: TGTGCCAGCTCACCGGGGTCCGGGAATTCCGACGAGCAGTACTTC.

The rearrangement links TRBV7-9 to TRBJ2-5; 13 nucleotides agree with TRBD2. Germline V gene data show CDR1 as SEHNR and CDR2 as FQNEAQ (reference sequence). Trimming removed 5 bases from V and 6 bases from J; junction bases left unmatched: 9. The CDR3 sequence is 16 residues long. The CDR3 coding sequence is TGTGCCAGCAGCAGACTAGCGGGGGGCAACTTAAAGACCCAGTACTTC. Amino acid sequence: CASSRLAGGNLKTQYF.

The chain couples TRBV27 to TRBJ1-1; 9 positions agree with TRBD1. The CDR3 consists of 13 residues. Trimming removed 6 bases from V and 4 bases from J; junction bases left unmatched: 3. From germline, CDR1 is MNHEY and CDR2 SMNVEV (reference sequence). This CDR3 reads CASRGTGLTEAFF. CDR3 DNA sequence: TGTGCCAGCAGAGGGACAGGGCTCACTGAAGCTTTCTTT.

The chain recombines TRBV3-1 (or the pseudogene TRBV3-2) with TRBJ2-1; 13 nucleotides line up with TRBD2. The CDR3 totals 15 residues. CDR1 and CDR2 from the germline V gene are LGHDT and YNNKEL (reference sequence). With V trimmed by 4 bases and J by 6 bases, 3 bases remained unmatched. The CDR3 region has the DNA TGTGCCAGCAGCCTCGGACTAGCGGGGGTCAATGAGCAGTTCTTC. As protein: CASSLGLAGVNEQFF.

The chain joins TRBV5-1 to TRBJ1-3; TRBD1 matches 7 bases. CDR1 and CDR2 (germline): SGHRS, YFSETQ. The CDR3 has 14 residues. The V segment lost 3 bases and the J segment 2 bases; nucleotides outside the gene matches: 2. CDR3 in DNA: TGCGCCAGCAGCTCGACAGGGACTGGAAACACCATATATTTT. Amino acid sequence: CASSSTGTGNTIYF.

Comment on this clone: Distinct nucleotide sequences in the sample also encode this CDR3. This chain links TRBV12-3 or TRBV12-4 with TRBJ1-1, with D uncertain. V dropped 4 bases and J dropped 1 base, with 4 bases sitting between them. The CDR3 is made up of 12 amino acids. DNA of the CDR3: TGTGCCAGCAGTTCGGGGAACACTGAAGCTTTCTTT. This gives the protein CASSSGNTEAFF.

The rearrangement joins TRBV7-9 to TRBJ1-6; D is unclear. Germline V lookup: CDR1 SEHNR, CDR2 FQNEAQ (reference sequence). This CDR3 comprises 13 residues. V lost 0 bases, J lost 7 bases, and 4 bases lay in between. The CDR3 here is CASSLAQNSPLHF. The CDR3 nucleotides are TGTGCCAGCAGCTTAGCGCAGAATTCACCCCTCCACTTT.